This TCR beta chain is from a study of T-cell memory formation after mild COVID-19. Broader study findings: Pre-infection memory carried some responding clones, suggesting that cross-reactive memory joined. There was no confirmation that second-wave clones peaking on day 37 were SARS-CoV-2 specific.

This clonotype has a handful of counts. The target antigen is unknown. CDR1 is GTSNPN, CDR2 SVGIG, per germline (reference sequence). Between the trimmed V and J ends, which lost 3 bases and 7 bases, there was a span of 12 bases. CDR3 length equals 12 residues. TCR alpha and TCR beta cDNA libraries carrying sample barcodes and UMIs were produced by 5'RACE using constant-segment primers. MiXCR, applied by TCRdb to the 5' RACE reads, yields one record per CDR3 protein. The sample includes 400,000 to 500,000 distinct CDR3 sequences, about a sixth of them seen just once. The sequencing input was PBMCs or a T cell subset sorted from them (not recorded which). V and J are TRBV30 and TRBJ2-5; tentatively, D is TRBD1 or TRBD2 (5 bases each). The clonotype comes from a man aged 18 to 35 who had mild COVID-19 (a few samples of this study predate the infection). Cell type and time point are not known. The CDR3 region has the DNA TGTGCCTGGAGAACAGATGGGGGGACCCAGTACTTC. Translating it yields CAWRTDGGTQYF.